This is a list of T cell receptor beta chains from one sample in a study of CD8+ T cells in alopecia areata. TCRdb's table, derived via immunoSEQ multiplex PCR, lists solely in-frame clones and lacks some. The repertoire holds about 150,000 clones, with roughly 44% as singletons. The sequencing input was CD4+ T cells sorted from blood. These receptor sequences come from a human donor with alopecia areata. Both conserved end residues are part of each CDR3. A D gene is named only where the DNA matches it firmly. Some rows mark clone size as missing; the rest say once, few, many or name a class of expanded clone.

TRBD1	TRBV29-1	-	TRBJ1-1	CSVVWDSHEAFF	TGCAGCGTTGTTTGGGACAGCCATGAAGCTTTCTTT
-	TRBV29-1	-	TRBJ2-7	CSVEEQPYEQYF	TGCAGCGTTGAAGAGCAGCCGTACGAGCAGTACTTC
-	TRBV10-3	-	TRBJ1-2	CAISGGPPNYGYTF	TGTGCCATCAGTGGGGGCCCGCCGAACTATGGCTACACCTTC
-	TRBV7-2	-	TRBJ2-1	CASSSGAISEQFF	TGTGCCAGCAGCTCTGGGGCCATCAGTGAGCAGTTCTTC
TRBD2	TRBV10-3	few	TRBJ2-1	CAIRLAGEESEQFF	TGTGCCATCAGACTAGCGGGAGAAGAAAGTGAGCAGTTCTTC
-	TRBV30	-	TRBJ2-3	CARKDKTSTDTQYF	TGTGCCCGCAAGGACAAAACTAGCACAGATACGCAGTATTTT
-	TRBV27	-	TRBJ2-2	CASSWDGDTGELFF	TGTGCCAGCAGTTGGGACGGAGACACCGGGGAGCTGTTTTTT
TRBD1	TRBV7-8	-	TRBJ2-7	CASSLQGGGSYEQYF	TGTGCCAGCAGCTTGCAAGGGGGCGGCTCCTACGAGCAGTACTTC
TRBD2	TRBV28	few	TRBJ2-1	CASSFGGSVYNEQFF	TGTGCCAGCAGTTTCGGCGGGAGCGTCTACAATGAGCAGTTCTTC
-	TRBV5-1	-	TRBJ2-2	CASSFTRANTGELFF	TGCGCCAGCAGCTTCACTAGGGCTAACACCGGGGAGCTGTTTTTT